Below are 28 T cell receptor beta chains sequenced from a single sample in a study of shared clonotypes between healthy human individuals. The data were produced by immunoSEQ multiplex PCR, yet TCRdb's version contains in-frame clones alone and is incomplete. The table includes more than 2 million clones, 85% to 95% detected once. The naive CD8 fraction comprised CD45RO-negative cells positively selected for CCR7 and excluded terminally differentiated effector memory CD45RA+ cells. The material sequenced was naive CD8+ T cells from PBMCs. The source is a man aged 18 to 29 in good health. Some clones in this sample may be carry-over from other donors' samples.

The CDR3 spells CSVEVSSLGELFF. CDR3 nucleotide sequence: TGCAGCGTTGAAGTCTCAAGTCTCGGGGAGCTGTTTTTT. This chain joins TRBV29-1 and TRBJ2-2; D is unresolved. Trimming left V 1 base short and J 7 bases short, with 10 bases between. CDR1 and CDR2 from the germline V gene are SQVTM and ANQGSEA. This CDR3 contains 13 residues.

The J gene is TRBJ1-1, the V gene TRBV15, with unresolved D. The CDR3 covers 16 residues. Trimming stripped 9 bases from V and 2 bases from J, with 22 bases between. The germline gives CDR1 LNHNV, CDR2 YYDKDF (reference sequence). CDR3 coding DNA: TGTGCCACTACCCCCGGGCCAGGCCGGGGTAACACTGAAGCTTTCTTT. This sequence encodes CATTPGPGRGNTEAFF.

This chain joins TRBV5-1 and TRBJ2-3, with TRBD1 as a possible D gene (6 bases). CDR3 length: 14 residues. V lost 5 bases and J lost 4, with 14 bases in between. Germline CDR1 is SGHRS and CDR2 is YFSETQ. CDR3 bases: TGCGCCAGCAGGGGCAGGGGAGAAGCAGATACGCAGTATTTT. Residues: CASRGRGEADTQYF.

This clone was observed once. The V and J genes are TRBV4-1 and TRBJ1-1, with TRBD1 identical over 9 bases. The CDR3 consists of 13 residues. With 6 bases clipped from V and 6 bases from J, the junction kept 5 bases outside the gene matches. Germline CDR1 reads MGHRA; CDR2 reads YSYEKL. The CDR3 coding sequence is TGCGCCAGCAGGGACAGGGGAGGGCCTGAAGCTTTCTTT. It specifies CASRDRGGPEAFF.

The V call is TRBV7-2, the J call TRBJ2-7; 7 nucleotides agree with TRBD2. The CDR3 length is 14 residues. Germline values: CDR1 SGHTA, CDR2 FQGNSA. Germline trimming cut 3 bases from V and 1 base from J; bases unmatched to any gene: 3. The CDR3 reads CASSFGGGSYEQYF. CDR3 DNA sequence: TGTGCCAGCAGCTTTGGCGGGGGTTCCTACGAGCAGTACTTC.

Remarks on this clone: Its ends do not fully match the called genes, so a read error is possible. V and J are TRBV5-6 and TRBJ1-3; D uncertain. From germline, CDR1 is SGHDT and CDR2 YYEEEE. CDR3 length: 12 amino acids. The chain's CDR3 is CASSLGALELDF. The CDR3 nucleotides are TGTGCCAGCAGCTTAGGTGCGTTGGAGTTGGATTTT.

The chain couples TRBV9 to TRBJ2-5, with 9 bases that match TRBD1. V shed 4 bases, J shed 2 bases, and the junction held 6 bases outside the gene matches. The CDR3 is 15 residues long. Germline CDR1 reads SGDLS; CDR2 reads YYNGEE. The CDR3 here is CASSPFGQGQETQYF. The DNA for the CDR3 is TGTGCCAGCAGCCCATTCGGACAGGGGCAAGAGACCCAGTACTTC.

This sequence joins TRBV7-9 and TRBJ1-2; D is unresolved. This CDR3 comprises 10 residues. Trimming took 6 bases from V and 10 from J, leaving 9 bases between them. Germline V gene sequence: CDR1 SEHNR, CDR2 FQNEAQ (reference sequence). Here the CDR3 DNA reads TGTGCCAGCAGTTCTCTTCCCTACACCTTC. Protein product: CASSSLPYTF.

The rearrangement links TRBV10-3 to TRBJ2-2; D could derive from TRBD1 or TRBD2 (5 bases each). Germline-derived CDR1 and CDR2 are ENHRY and SYGVKD. Trimming stripped 6 bases from V and 0 bases from J, with 11 bases between. This CDR3 is 15 amino acids long. The CDR3 spells CAISTGTANTGELFF. The CDR3 bases are TGTGCCATCAGCACCGGGACGGCGAACACCGGGGAGCTGTTTTTT.

This clone has just one count. The chain joins TRBV28 to TRBJ1-1; D not certain. The V end lost 3 bases, the J end lost 11 bases, and 13 bases lay between the germline ends. The CDR3 loop spans 12 amino acids. The V gene's germline CDR1 is MDHEN and CDR2 SYDVKM. CDR3: CASSFQMNEAFF. The CDR3, as DNA: TGTGCCAGCAGTTTTCAGATGAACGAGGCTTTCTTT.

This clone was seen once. Other DNA variants within this sample encode the same CDR3. The V gene is TRBV27, the J gene TRBJ2-7; D gene uncertain. V lost 0 bases and J lost 3, with 9 bases in between. The CDR3 has 14 amino acids. Germline CDR1 is MNHEY and CDR2 is SMNVEV (reference sequence). The CDR3 reads CASSLSAGSYEQYF. The CDR3 nucleotides are TGTGCCAGCAGTTTATCGGCAGGCAGCTACGAGCAGTACTTC.

On this clone: The sample holds other DNA sequences that translate to the same CDR3. The CDR3 DNA reads TGTGCCAGCAGCCAAGAGGGGCTCTACAATGAGCAGTTCTTC. It is translated as CASSQEGLYNEQFF. This chain connects TRBV14 to TRBJ2-1; D might be TRBD1 (5 bases). Deletions cut 0 bases from V and 3 bases from J, with 6 bases between. The CDR3 has 14 amino acids. Germline-derived CDR1 and CDR2 are SGHDN and FVKESK.

The rearrangement joins TRBV28 to TRBJ1-1; the D gene is possibly TRBD1 (6 bases). Germline V CDR1 and CDR2: MDHEN, SYDVKM. V gave up 7 bases and J gave up 7 bases, with 19 bases separating them. The CDR3 is 14 residues long. CDR3 loop: CASTLPGGAGEAFF. Here the CDR3 DNA reads TGTGCCAGCACCCTCCCCGGGGGCGCGGGTGAAGCTTTCTTT.

The chain uses TRBV28 and TRBJ2-2, with 7 bases identical to TRBD1. V lost 6 bases to trimming and J lost 4 bases; unmatched junction nucleotides: 11. Germline CDR1 is MDHEN and CDR2 is SYDVKM. The CDR3 is 16 amino acids. In nucleotides, the CDR3 is TGTGCCAGCAGCTTTCGACAGGGACGAGGCACCGGGGAGCTGTTTTTT. Its translation: CASSFRQGRGTGELFF.

The table lists this clone with a count of one. The genes are TRBV5-4 and TRBJ2-1; 7 bases agree with TRBD2. The CDR3 is made up of 13 amino acids. Germline CDR1 and CDR2: SGHNT and YYREEE (reference sequence). Unmatched junction bases numbered 4, after V lost 0 bases and J lost 10 bases. The CDR3 coding sequence is TGTGCCAGCAGCTTGGACGGAGCGGGAGAGCAGTTCTTC. Its protein product is CASSLDGAGEQFF.

The gene calls are TRBV27 and TRBJ2-5; D is ambiguous. Deletions cut 4 bases from V and 2 bases from J, with 2 bases between. Per the germline V gene, CDR1 is MNHEY and CDR2 is SMNVEV (reference sequence). The length of the CDR3 is 11 residues. CDR3 bases: TGTGCCAGCAGTTGGCAAGAGACCCAGTACTTC. Protein sequence: CASSWQETQYF.

This chain links TRBV7-8 with TRBJ2-3, with D perhaps TRBD2 (6 bases). The length of the CDR3 is 17 residues. V was shortened by 0 bases and J by 0 bases, with 13 bases between the two germline ends. Looked up from germline, CDR1 is SGHVS and CDR2 is FQNEAQ. The CDR3 reads CASSLAGGRISTDTQYF. DNA for the CDR3: TGTGCCAGCAGCTTAGCGGGGGGACGGATTAGCACAGATACGCAGTATTTT.

The CDR3 protein is CASTRTSGNEQFF. The CDR3 coding sequence is TGTGCCAGCACCAGGACTAGCGGGAATGAGCAGTTCTTC. The chain has TRBV7-9 and TRBJ2-1; TRBD2 agrees at 11 bases. CDR3 length equals 13 residues. The V segment lost 7 bases and the J segment 7 bases; nucleotides outside the gene matches: 3. Germline assignment: CDR1 SEHNR and CDR2 FQNEAQ (reference sequence).

V usage is TRBV7-9 and J usage is TRBJ2-1; maybe TRBD2 (6 bases). Deletions cut 5 bases from V and 5 bases from J, with 22 bases between. CDR1 and CDR2 (germline): SEHNR, FQNEAQ (reference sequence). The CDR3 has 17 residues. CDR3 in amino acids: CASSLVGRNLGNNEQFF. The CDR3 coding sequence is TGTGCCAGCAGCCTAGTGGGGAGGAATCTGGGAAACAATGAGCAGTTCTTC.

The V gene is TRBV27, the J gene TRBJ2-5, with D tentatively TRBD1 (7 bases). The V gene lost 4 bases and the J gene lost 4 bases, with 16 bases spanning the gap. The CDR3 covers 15 residues. CDR1 and CDR2 (germline): MNHEY, SMNVEV (reference sequence). CDR3 residues: CASSSHQGGGETQYF. CDR3 sequence (DNA): TGTGCCAGCAGTTCCCACCAGGGGGGCGGAGAGACCCAGTACTTC.

The chain uses TRBV5-8 and TRBJ2-7; 9 bases fit TRBD1. This CDR3 has 14 residues. V lost 4 bases and J lost 7; bases outside the gene matches: 9. CDR1 and CDR2 (germline): SGHTS, YDEGEE. The CDR3 here is CASSRRQGEREQYF. In DNA, the CDR3 is TGTGCCAGCAGCCGCAGACAGGGGGAGCGGGAGCAGTACTTC.

The chain uses TRBV2 and TRBJ1-1; unclear D gene. Germline lookup yields CDR1 SNHLY and CDR2 FYNNEI. The length of the CDR3 is 15 residues. Trimming removed 4 bases from V and 12 bases from J, with 24 bases in between. The CDR3 DNA is TGTGCCAGCAGTGCTCGGCAGGAGGGATCCCGGGAGACTTTCTTT. Translating gives CASSARQEGSRETFF.

The V gene is TRBV7-2, the J gene TRBJ1-1, with no clear D. The CDR3 consists of 14 residues. Germline assignment: CDR1 SGHTA and CDR2 FQGNSA. Between the trimmed V and J ends, which lost 4 bases and 3 bases, there was a span of 12 bases. For the CDR3, the DNA is TGTGCCAGCAGCTCCATGGGCGCAGACACTGAAGCTTTCTTT. Translation: CASSSMGADTEAFF.

The chain uses TRBV5-1 and TRBJ1-2, with TRBD1 as a possible D gene (5 bases). There are 15 residues in the CDR3. Germline assignment: CDR1 SGHRS and CDR2 YFSETQ. Trimming stripped 2 bases from V and 9 bases from J, with 20 bases between. CDR3 nucleotide sequence: TGCGCCAGCAGCTTCTGGGCAGGGACGGTTCTAAGCTACACCTTC. Its translation: CASSFWAGTVLSYTF.

The J gene is TRBJ2-1, the V gene TRBV6-5, with D tentatively TRBD1 (5 bases). Trimming stripped 6 bases from V and 3 bases from J, with 12 bases between. Germline V CDR1 and CDR2: MNHEY, SVGAGI. The CDR3 loop spans 14 amino acids. The CDR3 sequence is CASSIGDSYNEQFF. The CDR3 DNA is TGTGCCAGCAGCATCGGTGACAGCTACAATGAGCAGTTCTTC.

Only one count was recorded for this clone. The V call is TRBV6-6, the J call TRBJ2-1, with 9 positions matching TRBD1. V lost 6 bases and J lost 0; bases outside the gene matches: 3. Germline values: CDR1 MNHNY, CDR2 SVGAGI (reference sequence). This CDR3 spans 15 amino acids. In DNA form, the CDR3 reads TGTGCCAGCAGACAGGGGGCCAGCTCCTACAATGAGCAGTTCTTC. Encoded protein: CASRQGASSYNEQFF.

The CDR3 is CAWTLRSEQYF. In nucleotides, the CDR3 is TGTGCCTGGACTCTCAGGAGCGAGCAGTACTTC. The V call is TRBV30, the J call TRBJ2-7; unclear D gene. Per the germline V gene, CDR1 is GTSNPN and CDR2 is SVGIG (reference sequence). Between the trimmed V and J ends, which lost 4 bases and 6 bases, there was a span of 10 bases. This CDR3 is 11 amino acids long.

The chain links TRBV27 to TRBJ2-1, with 9 bases matching TRBD1. The J segment lost 6 bases and the V segment lost 1 base, leaving 4 bases of the junction unmatched. This CDR3 is 15 amino acids long. Germline lookup yields CDR1 MNHEY and CDR2 SMNVEV (reference sequence). The CDR3: CASSLLGTGINEQFF. The CDR3 nucleotides are TGTGCCAGCAGTTTATTGGGGACAGGGATCAATGAGCAGTTCTTC.